What follows are 4 T cell receptor beta chains derived from one specimen sequenced in a study of blood T cell repertoires in COVID-19. Clones were sequenced by immunoSEQ multiplex PCR, and TCRdb holds only the in-frame ones, with some missing. The sample has around 160,000 clones; around 87% are singletons. The specimen was PBMCs or T cells enriched from blood (not recorded which). The receptors stem from a woman aged 40 to 50 who had been exposed to COVID-19.

V usage is TRBV27 and J usage is TRBJ2-6, with D uncertain. CDR1 and CDR2 (germline): MNHEY, SMNVEV (reference sequence). The CDR3 is 14 amino acids. V gave up 6 bases and J gave up 0 bases, with 6 bases separating them. The CDR3 nucleotides are TGTGCCAGCAGCTTACTCTCTGGGGCCAACGTCCTGACTTTC. Residues: CASSLLSGANVLTF.

The rearrangement joins TRBV5-6 to TRBJ2-3, with TRBD2 matching over 14 bases. Per the germline V gene, CDR1 is SGHDT and CDR2 is YYEEEE. This CDR3 has 17 amino acids. V was pared by 0 bases and J by 6 bases, with 6 bases of the junction left unmatched. CDR3 in amino acids: CASSLGGLAGVSDTQYF. CDR3 nucleotides: TGTGCCAGCAGCTTGGGGGGACTAGCGGGAGTGTCGGATACGCAGTATTTT.

This clone was counted only a few times. The chain recombines TRBV11-2 with TRBJ1-4; D perhaps matches TRBD1 (5 bases). The germline gives CDR1 SGHAT, CDR2 FQNNGV. Deletions cut 0 bases from V and 7 bases from J, with 12 bases between. The CDR3 runs 15 residues. Here the CDR3 DNA reads TGTGCCAGCAGCTTAGATCCAGGGAGGTTTGAAAAACTGTTTTTT. This translates into CASSLDPGRFEKLFF.

V usage is TRBV11-2 and J usage is TRBJ2-7; D gene ambiguous. Germline V gene data show CDR1 as SGHAT and CDR2 as FQNNGV. This CDR3 comprises 14 residues. The V gene lost 3 bases and the J gene lost 4 bases, with 13 bases spanning the gap. In nucleotides, the CDR3 is TGTGCCAGCAGCTTTGGGTCGAGAGGATACGAGCAGTACTTC. Translated, it gives CASSFGSRGYEQYF.